Many counts were recorded for the clone carrying this T cell receptor (beta chain). What it binds is not known. Germline-derived CDR1 and CDR2 are SEHNR and FQNEAQ (reference sequence). Trimming stripped 1 base from V and 7 bases from J, with 14 bases between. The CDR3 totals 15 residues. General observations from the study: In terms of TCR gene usage, tumor memory CD4+ T cells clustered together with blood and lymph node memory CD4+ cells, as well as with lymph node naive CD4+ cells. Tumor-infiltrating Treg TCR alpha and beta sequences overlapped most with tumor naive CD4+ T cells, then blood naive.

Full-length variable regions came from constant-region reverse primers plus semi-nested Nested Universal Primer A PCR. TCRdb re-analysed the 5' RACE reads in MiXCR, keeping a single row per CDR3 protein. The table includes under 45,000 distinct CDR3 sequences, approximately 28% detected once. The source is a female donor with breast cancer. Sample: tumor-infiltrating memory CD4+ T cells sorted from the breast tumor. The sample's subset: memory CD4+ T cells, CD4+CD45RO+CD25-. The rearrangement uses TRBV7-9 and TRBJ1-5, with no clear D. The CDR3 protein is CASSLGGSGRQPQHF. CDR3 nucleotide sequence: TGTGCCAGCAGCTTAGGGGGTTCCGGGCGGCAGCCCCAGCATTTT.